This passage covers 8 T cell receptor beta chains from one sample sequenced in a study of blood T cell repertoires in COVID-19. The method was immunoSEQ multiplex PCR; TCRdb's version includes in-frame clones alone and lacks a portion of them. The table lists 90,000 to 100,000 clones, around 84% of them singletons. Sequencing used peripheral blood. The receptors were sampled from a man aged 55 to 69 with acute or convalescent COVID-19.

CDR3 region: CASSRDRVHNEQFF. For the CDR3, the DNA is TGTGCCAGCAGTCGGGACAGGGTACACAATGAGCAGTTCTTC. The chain has TRBV27 and TRBJ2-1; 9 nucleotides agree with TRBD1. V lost 5 bases to trimming and J lost 5 bases; unmatched junction nucleotides: 4. The CDR3 spans 14 residues. CDR1 is MNHEY, CDR2 SMNVEV, per germline (reference sequence).

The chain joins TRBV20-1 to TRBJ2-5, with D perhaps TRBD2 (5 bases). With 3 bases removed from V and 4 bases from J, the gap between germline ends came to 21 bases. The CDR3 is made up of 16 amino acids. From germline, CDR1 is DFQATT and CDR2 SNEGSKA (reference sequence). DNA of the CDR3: TGCAGTGCTAGTGGCGCCCCGGGCAGAGAGGGAGAGACCCAGTACTTC. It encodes CSASGAPGREGETQYF.

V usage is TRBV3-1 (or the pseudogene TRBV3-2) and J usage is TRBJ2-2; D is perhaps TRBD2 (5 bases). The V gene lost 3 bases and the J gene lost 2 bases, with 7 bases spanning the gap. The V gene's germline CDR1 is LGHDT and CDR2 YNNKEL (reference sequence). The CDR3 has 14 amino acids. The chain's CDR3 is CASSHGVNTGELFF. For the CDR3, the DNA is TGTGCCAGCAGCCACGGGGTAAACACCGGGGAGCTGTTTTTT.

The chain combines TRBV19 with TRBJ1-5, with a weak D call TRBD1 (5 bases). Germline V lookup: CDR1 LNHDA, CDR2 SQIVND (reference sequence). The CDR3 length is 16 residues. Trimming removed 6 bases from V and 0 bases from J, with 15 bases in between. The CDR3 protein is CASSPTASHSNQPQHF. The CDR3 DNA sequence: TGTGCCAGTAGCCCGACAGCGTCCCATAGCAATCAGCCCCAGCATTTT. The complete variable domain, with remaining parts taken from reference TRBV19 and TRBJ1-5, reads DGGITQSPKYLFRKEGQNVTLSCEQNLNHDAMYWYRQDPGQGLRLIYYSQIVNDFQKGDIAEGYSVSREKKESFPLTVTSAQKNPTAFYLCASSPTASHSNQPQHFGDGTRLSIL.

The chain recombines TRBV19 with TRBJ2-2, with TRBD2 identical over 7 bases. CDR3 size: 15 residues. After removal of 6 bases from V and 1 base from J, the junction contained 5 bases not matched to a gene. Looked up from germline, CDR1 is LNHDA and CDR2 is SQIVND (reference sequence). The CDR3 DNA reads TGTGCCAGTAGCAGATCGGGGGGGAACACCGGGGAGCTGTTTTTT. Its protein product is CASSRSGGNTGELFF.

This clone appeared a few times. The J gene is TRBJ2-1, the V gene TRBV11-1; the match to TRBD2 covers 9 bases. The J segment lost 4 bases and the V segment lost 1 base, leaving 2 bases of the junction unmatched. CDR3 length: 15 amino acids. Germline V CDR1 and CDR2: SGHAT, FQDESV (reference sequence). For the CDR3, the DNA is TGTGCCAGCAGCTTAGGGAGCGGGGGGTACAATGAGCAGTTCTTC. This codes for CASSLGSGGYNEQFF. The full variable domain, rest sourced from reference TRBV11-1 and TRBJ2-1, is EAEVAQSPRYKITEKSQAVAFWCDPISGHATLYWYRQILGQGPELLVQFQDESVVDDSQLPKDRFSAERLKGVDSTLKIQPAELGDSAMYLCASSLGSGGYNEQFFGPGTRLTVL.

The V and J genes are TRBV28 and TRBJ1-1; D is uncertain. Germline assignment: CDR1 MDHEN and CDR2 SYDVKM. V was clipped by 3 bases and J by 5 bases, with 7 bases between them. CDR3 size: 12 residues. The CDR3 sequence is CASSLPRTEAFF. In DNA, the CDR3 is TGTGCCAGCAGTTTGCCGAGGACTGAAGCTTTCTTT. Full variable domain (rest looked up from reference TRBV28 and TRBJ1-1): DVKVTQSSRYLVKRTGEKVFLECVQDMDHENMFWYRQDPGLGLRLIYFSYDVKMKEKGDIPEGYSVSREKKERFSLILESASTNQTSMYLCASSLPRTEAFFGQGTRLTVV.

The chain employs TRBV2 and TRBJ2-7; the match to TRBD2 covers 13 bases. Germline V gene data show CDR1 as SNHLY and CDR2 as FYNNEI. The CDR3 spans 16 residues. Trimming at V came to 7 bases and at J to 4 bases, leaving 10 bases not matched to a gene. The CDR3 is CASTKGLAGSFYEQYF. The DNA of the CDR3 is TGTGCCAGCACAAAGGGACTAGCGGGAAGTTTTTACGAGCAGTACTTC.